Given below is one TCR beta chain in context. A J-beta primer mix and a sample-barcoded 5' primer were used in a second PCR of roughly 7 to 12 cycles. TCRdb recomputed calls from the 5' RACE reads with MiXCR, one row per CDR3 protein. Here the sample spans about 1.4 million distinct CDR3 sequences, 55% to 75% being singletons. V lost 0 bases, J lost 2 bases, and 15 bases lay in between. Germline CDR1 is LGHNT and CDR2 is FRNRAP. The CDR3 loop spans 17 amino acids. These data come from a study of blood T cells in healthy people across ages. Study context: Per every two T cells, about one barcoded beta molecule was captured by template switching.

This chain uses TRBV12-5 with TRBJ2-3; a weak D match, TRBD1 (5 bases). The sequence derives from a young man in good health. The material sequenced was blood. The CDR3 nucleotides read TGTGCTAGTGGTTTGGTACAGACGACAGACCACACAGATACGCAGTATTTT. This sequence encodes CASGLVQTTDHTDTQYF.